This TCR beta chain was observed in a study of blood T cell repertoires in COVID-19. Only in-frame clones appear in the TCRdb table, and some are missing; sequencing was by immunoSEQ multiplex PCR. The sample holds a few hundred thousand clones, 85% to 90% seen once. CDR3 length equals 14 residues. Trimming removed 8 bases from V and 4 bases from J, with 18 bases in between. Germline CDR1 reads MNHNY; CDR2 reads SVGAGI (reference sequence). Recruited during active infection, patients (from Seattle) were subsequently followed longitudinally. This sequence originates from a woman aged 45-65 years with COVID-19, enrolled during active disease. The chain carries TRBV6-6 and TRBJ2-7, with D possibly TRBD2 on 5 matching bases. Source material: peripheral blood. In DNA form, the CDR3 reads TGTGCCAGCCAAGGAGGCAGCGGTTATTACGAGCAGTACTTC. This gives the protein CASQGGSGYYEQYF.